This T cell receptor (beta chain) was identified during a study of blood T cells in healthy people across ages. Study summary: Template switching recovered approximately one barcoded beta molecule for every two T cells.

A second roughly 6 to 11 cycle PCR used barcoded and J-beta primers. TCRdb independently ran MiXCR on the 5' RACE reads; one entry per CDR3 protein. The sample yields 2 million or so distinct CDR3 sequences, about 50% seen once. Study conclusions and caveats: Naive CD4+ cell counts and diversity both ran higher in long-lived than in aged donors. Possibly confounding the expanded clonotype changes was the fact that donor CMV status was unknown.

To note about this clonotype: Its antigen is as yet unknown.

This sequence originates from a woman in her thirties or forties in good health. Sequencing was performed on blood.

CDR3: CATQGITGYTF. CDR3 nucleotide sequence: TGTGCCACACAGGGGATTACGGGCTACACCTTC. The V gene is TRBV28, the J gene TRBJ1-2, with 7 bases identical to TRBD1. From germline, CDR1 is MDHEN and CDR2 SYDVKM. This CDR3 region has 11 residues. Trimming removed 10 bases from V and 8 bases from J; junction bases left unmatched: 7.